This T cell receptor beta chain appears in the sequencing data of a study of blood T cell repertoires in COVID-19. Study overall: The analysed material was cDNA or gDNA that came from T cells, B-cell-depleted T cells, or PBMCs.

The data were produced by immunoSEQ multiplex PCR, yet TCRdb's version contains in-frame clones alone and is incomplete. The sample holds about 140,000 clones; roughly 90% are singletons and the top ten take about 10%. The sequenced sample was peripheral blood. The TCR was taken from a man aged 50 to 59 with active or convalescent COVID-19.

This CDR3 reads CASSLASGLNTGELFF. Here the CDR3 DNA reads TGCGCCAGCAGCTTGGCCAGCGGACTTAACACCGGGGAGCTGTTTTTT. The chain has TRBV5-1 and TRBJ2-2, with D maybe TRBD2 (5 bases). Trimming took 0 bases from V and 2 from J, leaving 11 bases between them. In germline, CDR1 is SGHRS, CDR2 YFSETQ. This CDR3 is 16 amino acids long. Full variable domain (missing parts from reference TRBV5-1 and TRBJ2-2): KAGVTQTPRYLIKTRGQQVTLSCSPISGHRSVSWYQQTPGQGLQFLFEYFSETQRNKGNFPGRFSGRQFSNSRSEMNVSTLELGDSALYLCASSLASGLNTGELFFGEGSRLTVL.